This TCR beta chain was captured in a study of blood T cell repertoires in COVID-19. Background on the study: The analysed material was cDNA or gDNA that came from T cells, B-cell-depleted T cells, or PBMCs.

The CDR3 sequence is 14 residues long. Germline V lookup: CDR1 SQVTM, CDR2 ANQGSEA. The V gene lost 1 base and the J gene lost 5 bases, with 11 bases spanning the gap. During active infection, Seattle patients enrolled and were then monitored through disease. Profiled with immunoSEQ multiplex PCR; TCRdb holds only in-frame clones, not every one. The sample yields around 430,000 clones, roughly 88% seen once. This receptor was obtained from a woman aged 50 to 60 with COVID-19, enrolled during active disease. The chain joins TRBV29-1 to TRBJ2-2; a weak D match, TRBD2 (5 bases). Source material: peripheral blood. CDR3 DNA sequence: TGCAGCGTTGAAGTCCTCGGGATTACCGGGGAGCTGTTTTTT. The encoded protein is CSVEVLGITGELFF.